The next 29 T cell receptor beta chains were all read from a single sample in a study of T-cell memory formation after mild COVID-19. TCRdb re-called the 5' RACE reads with MiXCR, one entry per CDR3 protein. The sample has fewer than 700,000 distinct CDR3 sequences; roughly 20% are singletons. Sequencing was done on a sample of PBMCs or a T cell subset sorted from them (not recorded which). These receptors were collected from an adult woman who had mild COVID-19 (a few samples of this study predate the infection). Cell type and time point are not known.

This clonotype was seen more than once but under ten times. V usage is TRBV2 and J usage is TRBJ1-1, with TRBD1 matching over 7 bases. This CDR3 is built from 15 residues. J was trimmed by 1 base and V by 1 base; bases with no gene match: 3. Germline CDR1 and CDR2: SNHLY and FYNNEI. The CDR3 sequence: CASSEGRTGNTEAFF. The CDR3 region has the DNA TGTGCCAGCAGTGAAGGTCGGACAGGGAACACTGAAGCTTTCTTT.

The chain uses TRBV7-9 and TRBJ2-3; 13 nucleotides match TRBD2. The CDR3 loop spans 16 amino acids. With V trimmed by 6 bases and J by 4 bases, 7 bases remained unmatched. The germline V gene encodes CDR1 SEHNR and CDR2 FQNEAQ (reference sequence). CDR3 nucleotides: TGTGCCAGCAGTCTGGGACTAGCGGGAAGCTCAGATACGCAGTATTTT. Amino acid sequence: CASSLGLAGSSDTQYF.

The sample holds a few counts of this clonotype. The junction does not match germline at one end; this may be a read error. This sequence joins TRBV7-2 and TRBJ1-6; D call uncertain. CDR3 length equals 12 residues. Per germline, CDR1 SGHTA and CDR2 FQGNSA. The CDR3 protein is CASSIANSPLHF. CDR3 nucleotide sequence: TGTGCCAGCAGCATAGCCAATTCACCCCTCCACTTT.

This chain joins TRBV4-2 and TRBJ2-6, with 10 bases that match TRBD2. The CDR3 sequence is 17 residues long. Per germline, CDR1 LGHNA and CDR2 YNFKEQ. J was trimmed by 4 bases and V by 5 bases; bases with no gene match: 8. This CDR3 is CASSLGLAGVGANVLTF. Here the CDR3 DNA reads TGTGCCAGCAGCTTAGGCCTAGCGGGGGTCGGGGCCAACGTCCTGACTTTC.

This clonotype was seen ten or more times. The V call is TRBV7-3, the J call TRBJ1-1; weak D call: TRBD1 (6 bases). Germline V gives CDR1 SGHTA, CDR2 FQGTGA. Trimming cost V 4 bases and J 2 bases, with 8 bases left between them. This CDR3 is built from 13 residues. The CDR3 DNA follows: TGTGCCAGCAGCTCACAGGGAAACACTGAAGCTTTCTTT. The encoded protein is CASSSQGNTEAFF. Complete variable domain (other parts from reference TRBV7-3 and TRBJ1-1): GAGVSQTPSNKVTEKGKYVELRCDPISGHTALYWYRQSLGQGPEFLIYFQGTGAADDSGLPNDRFFAVRPEGSVSTLKIQRTERGDSAVYLCASSSQGNTEAFFGQGTRLTVV.

This clonotype was detected a few times. The V and J genes are TRBV20-1 and TRBJ2-1; D is undetermined. Germline assignment: CDR1 DFQATT and CDR2 SNEGSKA (reference sequence). V gave up 0 bases and J gave up 2 bases, with 8 bases separating them. This CDR3 spans 14 amino acids. The CDR3: CSARDPSTYNEQFF. Written as DNA, the CDR3 is TGCAGTGCTAGAGATCCCAGTACCTACAATGAGCAGTTCTTC.

This clonotype was observed a few times. V and J are TRBV12-5 and TRBJ1-1; maybe TRBD1 (5 bases). The CDR3 totals 13 residues. V lost 6 bases and J lost 7, with 15 bases in between. Per the germline V gene, CDR1 is LGHNT and CDR2 is FRNRAP. CDR3 DNA sequence: TGTGCTAGTGGGTGGGCTGGGGGTGATGAAGCTTTCTTT. It yields the protein CASGWAGGDEAFF.

This clonotype was picked up a small number of times. This chain's CDR3 is CASSLGSRTGVYEQYF. The DNA of the CDR3 is TGTGCCAGCAGTTTAGGGAGTAGGACAGGGGTATACGAGCAGTACTTC. The chain employs TRBV12-3 or TRBV12-4 and TRBJ2-7; TRBD1 matches 9 bases. The CDR3 length is 16 residues. Losses at the gene ends were 1 base for V and 4 bases for J; bases not matched to a gene: 8.

The genes are TRBV7-2 and TRBJ2-3; TRBD2 matches at 8 bases. CDR1 and CDR2 from the germline V gene are SGHTA and FQGNSA. CDR3 length: 16 amino acids. V trimming: 7 bases; J trimming: 1 base; junction bases outside the gene matches: 10. The CDR3 nucleotides read TGTGCCAGCAACCAGCGAGCGGGGGCCCGCACAGATACGCAGTATTTT. It is translated as CASNQRAGARTDTQYF.

This clonotype was observed a handful of times. The chain carries TRBV7-9 and TRBJ1-1; tentative D call: TRBD1 (5 bases). Deletions cut 0 bases from V and 4 bases from J, with 9 bases between. This CDR3 contains 14 residues. Germline V gives CDR1 SEHNR, CDR2 FQNEAQ (reference sequence). The chain's CDR3 is CASSLAGRVTEAFF. The CDR3 DNA reads as TGTGCCAGCAGCTTAGCGGGCAGGGTCACTGAAGCTTTCTTT. The whole variable domain, filled in from reference TRBV7-9 and TRBJ1-1, reads DTGVSQNPRHKITKRGQNVTFRCDPISEHNRLYWYRQTLGQGPEFLTYFQNEAQLEKSRLLSDRFSAERPKGSFSTLEIQRTEQGDSAMYLCASSLAGRVTEAFFGQGTRLTVV.

The V call is TRBV7-9, the J call TRBJ2-7; D is perhaps TRBD2 (5 bases). Germline CDR1 and CDR2: SEHNR and FQNEAQ (reference sequence). Trimming pared 5 bases from V and 5 bases from J, leaving 13 bases between. CDR3 length: 13 amino acids. The CDR3 region is CASSEFPGDEQYF. The CDR3 nucleotides are TGTGCCAGCAGCGAATTTCCCGGGGACGAGCAGTACTTC.

The J gene is TRBJ2-2, the V gene TRBV6-6, with TRBD1 matching 7 bases. Germline trimming cut 2 bases from V and 2 bases from J; bases unmatched to any gene: 5. The germline gives CDR1 MNHNY, CDR2 SVGAGI (reference sequence). The CDR3 is 16 amino acids. The CDR3 nucleotides are TGTGCCAGCAGTTACGTCAGGGGGTCAAACACCGGGGAGCTGTTTTTT. This translates into CASSYVRGSNTGELFF.

This clonotype was seen a few times. The chain links TRBV15 to TRBJ2-1; 7 nucleotides agree with TRBD2. The length of the CDR3 is 15 residues. CDR1 is LNHNV and CDR2 is YYDKDF in the germline V gene (reference sequence). The J segment lost 2 bases and the V segment lost 0 bases, leaving 1 base of the junction unmatched. In nucleotides, the CDR3 is TGTGCCACCAGCAGAGACCGGGGGGCCTACAATGAGCAGTTCTTC. Its translation: CATSRDRGAYNEQFF.

This clonotype was counted between two and nine times. This chain uses TRBV11-3 with TRBJ2-5; no reliable D call. The CDR3 is made up of 13 amino acids. Per germline, CDR1 SGHNT and CDR2 YENEEA. Trimming shortened V by 4 bases and J by 3 bases, and 9 bases separated the two germline ends. The CDR3 reads CASSSPPEETQYF. The CDR3 DNA sequence: TGTGCCAGCAGCTCTCCCCCTGAAGAGACCCAGTACTTC.

The chain employs TRBV19 and TRBJ2-7; 8 bases are shared with TRBD1. The CDR3 sequence is 16 residues long. V trimming: 4 bases; J trimming: 0 bases; junction bases outside the gene matches: 8. Germline V CDR1 and CDR2: LNHDA, SQIVND (reference sequence). CDR3 protein: CASSTLPGTGSYEQYF. The CDR3 DNA follows: TGTGCCAGTAGTACCCTTCCCGGGACAGGCTCCTACGAGCAGTACTTC.

This clonotype came up a few times. One end of the junction varies from germline; a read error may be responsible. The V gene is TRBV11-2, the J gene TRBJ1-1; no firm D call. Germline assignment: CDR1 SGHAT and CDR2 FQNNGV. CDR3 length: 13 residues. Here the CDR3 reads CASSSHTTLSVLF. CDR3 coding DNA: TGTGCCAGCAGCTCACACACGACCCTCAGCGTCCTCTTT.

This chain links TRBV10-3 with TRBJ1-2, with D unresolved. Germline V lookup: CDR1 ENHRY, CDR2 SYGVKD. CDR3 size: 14 residues. V lost 4 bases, J lost 6 bases, and 15 bases lay in between. For the CDR3, the DNA is TGTGCCATCAGTGTGGACCCACAACTCCATGGCTACACCTTC. This codes for CAISVDPQLHGYTF.

This clonotype showed up just a few times. The chain couples TRBV7-6 to TRBJ1-5; possible D gene TRBD1, 5 bases. This CDR3 spans 14 amino acids. V was clipped by 0 bases and J by 4 bases, with 7 bases between them. Looked up from germline, CDR1 is SGHVS and CDR2 is FNYEAQ. This CDR3 reads CASSLAQGNQPQHF. The CDR3 DNA reads as TGTGCCAGCAGCTTAGCGCAGGGTAATCAGCCCCAGCATTTT.

CDR3 protein: CASSLRPSGQLSQETQYF. For the CDR3, the DNA is TGTGCCAGCTCACTCCGCCCAAGCGGACAGCTGAGCCAAGAGACCCAGTACTTC. The rearrangement joins TRBV18 to TRBJ2-5, with D possibly being TRBD1 (6 bases). The CDR3 loop spans 18 amino acids. Germline CDR1 is KGHSH and CDR2 is LQKENI. V shed 4 bases and J shed 1 base, with 22 bases lying between them.

This clonotype was recorded at least ten times. The chain combines TRBV25-1 with TRBJ2-7, with no clear D. The CDR3 sequence is 12 residues long. The V and J ends lost 4 bases and 3 bases respectively, with 7 bases between them. The V gene's germline CDR1 is MGHDK and CDR2 SYGVNS. The CDR3 here is CASSAAGYEQYF. CDR3 DNA sequence: TGTGCCAGCAGTGCGGCAGGCTACGAGCAGTACTTC.

The rearrangement links TRBV29-1 to TRBJ1-2; TRBD1 agrees at 8 bases. CDR1 is SQVTM, CDR2 ANQGSEA, per germline. The CDR3 sequence is 13 residues long. J was trimmed by 7 bases and V by 5 bases; bases with no gene match: 9. Here the CDR3 DNA reads TGCAGCGTTCCAGGACAGGGTCGAGGTGGCTACACCTTC. Amino acid sequence: CSVPGQGRGGYTF.

The gene calls are TRBV24-1 and TRBJ1-1; maybe TRBD1 (6 bases). CDR1 is KGHDR and CDR2 is SFDVKD in the germline V gene. V was cut by 4 bases and J by 10 bases, with 9 bases left in between. This CDR3 is 11 amino acids long. The CDR3 sequence: CATSEGASAFF. The CDR3 DNA reads TGTGCCACCAGTGAGGGGGCCTCAGCTTTCTTT.

This clonotype was seen repeatedly, ten times or more. The chain joins TRBV15 to TRBJ1-2; maybe TRBD1 (6 bases). Germline loops: CDR1 LNHNV, CDR2 YYDKDF (reference sequence). Trimming pared 2 bases from V and 3 bases from J, leaving 16 bases between. The CDR3 length is 16 residues. CDR3 loop: CATSRTELDSDYGYTF. The CDR3 DNA reads as TGTGCCACCAGCAGAACGGAACTGGACAGCGACTATGGCTACACCTTC. Variable domain in full (rest from reference TRBV15 and TRBJ1-2): DAMVIQNPRYQVTQFGKPVTLSCSQTLNHNVMYWYQQKSSQAPKLLFHYYDKDFNNEADTPDNFQSRRPNTSFCFLDIRSPGLGDTAMYLCATSRTELDSDYGYTFGSGTRLTVV.

This clonotype was seen a few times. This sequence joins TRBV29-1 and TRBJ2-5; D is possibly TRBD1 (5 bases). CDR3 length: 14 amino acids. The ends were cut back, 1 base at V and 6 bases at J, with 15 bases in the middle. Germline V gene data show CDR1 as SQVTM and CDR2 as ANQGSEA. The CDR3 reads CSVEVVQGAKTQYF. The CDR3 DNA is TGCAGCGTTGAAGTAGTGCAGGGTGCAAAGACCCAGTACTTC.

The V call is TRBV4-2, the J call TRBJ1-2, with TRBD1 matching over 7 bases. CDR3 length: 15 residues. Trimming removed 0 bases from V and 7 bases from J; junction bases left unmatched: 8. Germline V gives CDR1 LGHNA, CDR2 YNFKEQ. CDR3: CASSQDRTGVGGYTF. The DNA of the CDR3 is TGTGCCAGCAGCCAAGATAGAACAGGGGTGGGTGGCTACACCTTC.

V gene TRBV7-2 combines with J gene TRBJ1-1; unclear D gene. Germline V lookup: CDR1 SGHTA, CDR2 FQGNSA. Trimming shortened V by 5 bases and J by 4 bases, and 14 bases separated the two germline ends. The CDR3 spans 14 residues. The CDR3 reads CASSLGPLGTEAFF. In DNA form, the CDR3 reads TGTGCCAGCAGCCTCGGACCCTTGGGCACTGAAGCTTTCTTT.

The V gene is TRBV15, the J gene TRBJ2-7, with D uncertain. Trimming left V 1 base short and J 6 bases short, with 7 bases between. Looked up from germline, CDR1 is LNHNV and CDR2 is YYDKDF (reference sequence). CDR3 length: 12 residues. CDR3 nucleotides: TGTGCCACCAGCAGAGTGGGCACCGAGCAGTACTTC. It codes for CATSRVGTEQYF.

The chain combines TRBV15 with TRBJ2-1, with 10 bases fitting TRBD2. The trim removed 4 bases at V and 15 bases at J, leaving 18 bases unmatched. The CDR3 extends over 16 amino acids. Germline values: CDR1 LNHNV, CDR2 YYDKDF (reference sequence). CDR3 sequence (DNA): TGTGCCACCAGCATTCAATTGGCTAGCGGGGGTAAAGGTCGGTTCTTC. Translation gives CATSIQLASGGKGRFF.

This chain links TRBV20-1 with TRBJ2-1; 8 positions agree with TRBD2. V dropped 5 bases and J dropped 7; count of bases not matched to a gene: 13. The germline V gene has CDR1 DFQATT and CDR2 SNEGSKA (reference sequence). CDR3 length equals 15 residues. This CDR3 is CSALRAGAAGNEQFF. In DNA, the CDR3 is TGCAGTGCTTTAAGAGCGGGAGCTGCTGGGAATGAGCAGTTCTTC.